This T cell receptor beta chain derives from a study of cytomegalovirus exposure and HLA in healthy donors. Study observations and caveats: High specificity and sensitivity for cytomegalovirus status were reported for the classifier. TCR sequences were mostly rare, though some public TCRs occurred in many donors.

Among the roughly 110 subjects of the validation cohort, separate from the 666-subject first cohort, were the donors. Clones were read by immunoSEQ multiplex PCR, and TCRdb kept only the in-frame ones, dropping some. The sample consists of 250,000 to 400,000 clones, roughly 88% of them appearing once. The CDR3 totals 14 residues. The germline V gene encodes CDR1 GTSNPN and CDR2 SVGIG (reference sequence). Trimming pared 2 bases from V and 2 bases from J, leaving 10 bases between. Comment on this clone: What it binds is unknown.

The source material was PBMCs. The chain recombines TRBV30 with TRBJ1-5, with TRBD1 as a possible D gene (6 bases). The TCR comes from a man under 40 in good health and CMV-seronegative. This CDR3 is CAWSLQGGNQPQHF. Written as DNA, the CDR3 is TGTGCCTGGAGTTTACAGGGAGGCAATCAGCCCCAGCATTTT.